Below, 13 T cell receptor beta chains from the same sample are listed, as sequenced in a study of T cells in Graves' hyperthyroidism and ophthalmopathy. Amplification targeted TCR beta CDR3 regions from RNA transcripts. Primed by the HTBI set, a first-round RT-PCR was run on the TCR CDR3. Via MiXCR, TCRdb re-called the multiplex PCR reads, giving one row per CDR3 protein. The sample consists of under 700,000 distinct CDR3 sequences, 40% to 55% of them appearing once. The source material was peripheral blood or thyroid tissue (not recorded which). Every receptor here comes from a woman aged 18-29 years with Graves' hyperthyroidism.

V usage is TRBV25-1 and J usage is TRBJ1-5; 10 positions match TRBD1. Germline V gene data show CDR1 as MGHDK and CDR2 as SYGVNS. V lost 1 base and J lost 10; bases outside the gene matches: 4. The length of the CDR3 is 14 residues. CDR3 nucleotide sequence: TGTGCCAGCAGTGAATCGGGACAGGGGCAACCCCAGCATTTT. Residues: CASSESGQGQPQHF.

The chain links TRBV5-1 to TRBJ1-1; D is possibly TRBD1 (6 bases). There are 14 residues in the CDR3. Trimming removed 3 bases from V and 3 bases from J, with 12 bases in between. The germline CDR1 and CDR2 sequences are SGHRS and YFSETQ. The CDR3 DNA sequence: TGCGCCAGCAGCTCCAACAGGGAAGACACTGAAGCTTTCTTT. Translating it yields CASSSNREDTEAFF.

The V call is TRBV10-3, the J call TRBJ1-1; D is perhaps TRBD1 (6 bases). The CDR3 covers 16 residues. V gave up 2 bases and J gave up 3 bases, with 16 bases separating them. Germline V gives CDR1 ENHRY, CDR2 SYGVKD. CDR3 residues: CAISEGGGRGYTEAFF. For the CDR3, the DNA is TGTGCCATCAGTGAGGGCGGGGGCCGTGGCTACACTGAAGCTTTCTTT.

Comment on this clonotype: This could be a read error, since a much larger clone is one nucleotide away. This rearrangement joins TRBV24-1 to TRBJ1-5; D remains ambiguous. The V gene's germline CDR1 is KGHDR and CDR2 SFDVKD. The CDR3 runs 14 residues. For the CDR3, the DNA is TGTGTCACCAGTGATCCGGACCTTAATCAGCCCCAGCATTTT. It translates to CVTSDPDLNQPQHF.

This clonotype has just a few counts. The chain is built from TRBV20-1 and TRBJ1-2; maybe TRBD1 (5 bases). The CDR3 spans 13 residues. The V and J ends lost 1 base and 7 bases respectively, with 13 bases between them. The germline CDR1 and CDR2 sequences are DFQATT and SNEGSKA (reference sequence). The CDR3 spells CSARGGRGAGYTF. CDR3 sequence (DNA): TGCAGTGCTAGAGGGGGAAGAGGGGCTGGCTACACCTTC.

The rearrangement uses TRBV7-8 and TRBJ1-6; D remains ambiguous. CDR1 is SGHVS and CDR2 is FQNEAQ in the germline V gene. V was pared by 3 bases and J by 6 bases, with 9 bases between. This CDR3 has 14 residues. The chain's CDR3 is CASSLNPFNSPLHF. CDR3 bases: TGTGCCAGCAGCTTGAACCCTTTTAATTCACCCCTCCACTTT.

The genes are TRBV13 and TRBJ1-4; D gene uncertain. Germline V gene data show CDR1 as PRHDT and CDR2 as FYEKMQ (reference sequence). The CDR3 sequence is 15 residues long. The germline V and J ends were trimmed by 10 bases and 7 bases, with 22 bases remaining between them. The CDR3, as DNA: TGTGCCACCAGTGCCCCGCGCAGCTTGAGTGAAAAACTGTTTTTT. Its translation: CATSAPRSLSEKLFF. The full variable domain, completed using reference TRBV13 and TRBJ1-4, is AAGVIQSPRHLIKEKRETATLKCYPIPRHDTVYWYQQGPGQDPQFLISFYEKMQSDKGSIPDRFSAQQFSDYHSELNMSSLELGDSALYFCATSAPRSLSEKLFFGSGTQLSVL.

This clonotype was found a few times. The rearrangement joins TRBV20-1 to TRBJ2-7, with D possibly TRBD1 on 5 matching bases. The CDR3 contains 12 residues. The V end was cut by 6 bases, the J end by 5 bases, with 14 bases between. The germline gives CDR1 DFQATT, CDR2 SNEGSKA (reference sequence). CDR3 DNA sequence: TGCAGTGCCCCGGAAGGGGTGAACGAGCAGTACTTC. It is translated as CSAPEGVNEQYF.

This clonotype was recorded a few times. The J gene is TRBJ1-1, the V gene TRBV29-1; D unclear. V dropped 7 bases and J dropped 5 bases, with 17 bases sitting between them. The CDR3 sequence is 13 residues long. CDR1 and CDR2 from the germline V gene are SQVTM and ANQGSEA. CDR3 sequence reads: CSAAGSEFTEAFF. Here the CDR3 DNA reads TGCAGCGCGGCGGGTTCCGAATTTACTGAAGCTTTCTTT.

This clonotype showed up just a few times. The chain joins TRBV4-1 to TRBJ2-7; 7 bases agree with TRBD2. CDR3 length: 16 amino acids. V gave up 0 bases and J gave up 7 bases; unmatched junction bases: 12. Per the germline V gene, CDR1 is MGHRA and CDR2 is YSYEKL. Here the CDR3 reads CASSQEGSGSSGEQYF. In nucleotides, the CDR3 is TGCGCCAGCAGCCAAGAAGGTTCTGGGTCTAGCGGTGAGCAGTACTTC.

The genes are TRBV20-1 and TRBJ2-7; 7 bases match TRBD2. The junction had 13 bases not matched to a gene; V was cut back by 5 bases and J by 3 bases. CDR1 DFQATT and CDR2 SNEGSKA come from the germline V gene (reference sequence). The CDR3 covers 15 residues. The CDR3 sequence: CSALPRLAGFYEQYF. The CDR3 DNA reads TGCAGTGCTCTCCCTCGACTAGCCGGCTTCTACGAGCAGTACTTC.

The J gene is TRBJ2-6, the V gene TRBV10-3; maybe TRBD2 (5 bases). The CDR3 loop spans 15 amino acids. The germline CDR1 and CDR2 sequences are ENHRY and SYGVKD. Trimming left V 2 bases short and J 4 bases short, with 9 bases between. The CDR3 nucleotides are TGTGCCATCAGTGAGCTGAGGGCCGGGGCCAACGTCCTGACTTTC. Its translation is CAISELRAGANVLTF.

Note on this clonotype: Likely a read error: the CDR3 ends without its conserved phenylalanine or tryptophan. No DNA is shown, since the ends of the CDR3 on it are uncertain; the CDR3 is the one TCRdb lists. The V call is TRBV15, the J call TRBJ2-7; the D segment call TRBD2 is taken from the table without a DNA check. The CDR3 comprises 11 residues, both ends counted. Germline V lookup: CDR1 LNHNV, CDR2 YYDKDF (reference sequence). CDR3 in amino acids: CATSRGLAGLT.